This record covers a single TCR beta chain. Its antigen is still unknown. This may be a read error: a much more frequent sequence differs by one nucleotide. This record belongs to a study of blood T cell repertoires in COVID-19 (dated by TCRdb to 2019 to 2021). Notes on the research overall: The collaborator samples originated in the United States, Italy and Spain and spanned the acute and convalescent phases of COVID-19. The material from the prospective study consisted of cDNA or gDNA derived from T cells, B-cell-depleted T cells, or PBMCs. Subjects who had been exposed to COVID-19, were actively infected with it, or had recovered from it provided the deeply sampled blood TCRbeta repertoires that made up the dataset. A freely available public database, intended as a resource for researchers studying the immune response to SARS-CoV-2, is where the repertoires were released. Samples were obtained from the ongoing ImmuneRACE study (first 160 participants) and from over 1,000 subjects provided by 6 global collaborators. Sample metadata almost always included a de-identified subject ID, COVID-19 status, age in years and sex. HLA class I and class II types, where available, came from metadata supplied by the sample provider rather than from assay-based typing. The study at large found these results: The amount of clinical and demographic metadata varied by source and participant and was provided uncurated.

CDR1 is given as LNHDA and CDR2 as SQIVND, both from the germline V gene (reference sequence). Measured from the cysteine to the phenylalanine, the CDR3 is 13 residues long. Just CDR3 DNA is preserved here, 39 bases in frame from base 1. The germline ends are 7 bases apart after V is trimmed by 4 bases and J by 1 base. TCRbeta CDR3 regions were amplified from genomic DNA by means of the immunoSEQ Assay, a bias-controlled multiplex PCR. The original pipeline was this. The number of nucleated cells in each sample was estimated from the amplification of reference gene primers within the assay. Sequence reads were collapsed and filtered to measure the absolute abundance of every unique TCRbeta CDR3 rearrangement. For each sample, productive Simpson clonality was calculated as the square root of Simpson's diversity index across productive rearrangements. TCRdb carries this immuneACCESS record with in-frame sequences only. Its versions omit some clonotypes, under half of them owing to an unresolved V gene in the studies checked, with the rest unexplained. The DNA was the basis for D and trimming; V, J and clone size are from that table. This sample lists around 170,000 clones; 88% were detected once. Roughly 24% of the sample is held by the ten biggest clonotypes.

Each collaborating institution followed its own protocols to collect whole blood in K2EDTA tubes. For TCRbeta analysis, collaborators shipped samples in one of three forms: frozen whole blood, isolated PBMCs, or DNA extracted from either of those sample types. This sequence was found in a man aged 60 to 69 with acute or convalescent COVID-19. The chain was built from TRBV19 and TRBJ2-5; TRBD1 could be the D gene, as 5 bases match. The sequencing sample was made of peripheral blood. CDR3 protein: CASSTGPQETQYF. The DNA sequence is as follows: TGTGCCAGTAGTACAGGGCCCCAAGAGACCCAGTACTTC.